One sample yielded the 11 T cell receptor beta chains listed below, sequenced in a study of OX40 agonist ivuxolimab in advanced cancers. Clones were sequenced by immunoSEQ multiplex PCR, and TCRdb holds only the in-frame ones, with some missing. The sample holds over 65,000 clones, 86% seen once. The starting material was CD4+ or CD8+ T cells sorted from blood, obtained in a trial of the OX40 agonist ivuxolimab. These receptors were collected from an adult with an advanced solid tumor such as melanoma, head and neck, liver or kidney cancer.

This chain connects TRBV11-3 to TRBJ1-1; D is uncertain. The CDR3 loop spans 11 amino acids. Germline-derived CDR1 and CDR2 are SGHNT and YENEEA. The V and J ends lost 2 bases and 6 bases respectively, with 4 bases between them. CDR3 coding DNA: TGTGCCAGCAGCTTATTCTCTGAAGCTTTCTTT. As protein: CASSLFSEAFF.

The chain uses TRBV19 and TRBJ2-6, with TRBD2 matching over 7 bases. This CDR3 has 17 residues. The trim removed 4 bases at V and 1 base at J, leaving 7 bases unmatched. Germline assignment: CDR1 LNHDA and CDR2 SQIVND (reference sequence). The CDR3 sequence: CASSNRLGGSGANVLTF. CDR3 coding DNA: TGTGCCAGTAGTAACCGCCTCGGGGGGTCTGGGGCCAACGTCCTGACTTTC.

The J gene is TRBJ2-5, the V gene TRBV15, with D possibly TRBD1 on 5 matching bases. The CDR3 is 14 residues long. CDR1 is LNHNV, CDR2 YYDKDF, per germline (reference sequence). V lost 11 bases to trimming and J lost 1 base, with 17 bases between them. DNA of the CDR3: TGTGCCGCAGGGCAGGGCAGGACCCAAGAGACCCAGTACTTC. It codes for CAAGQGRTQETQYF.

A few counts support this clone. The rearrangement joins TRBV7-9 to TRBJ1-2; D is undetermined. CDR3 length equals 13 residues. Trimming took off 4 bases at V and 6 bases at J, with 12 bases between the two ends. Looked up from germline, CDR1 is SEHNR and CDR2 is FQNEAQ (reference sequence). CDR3 in amino acids: CASSSNLGDGYTF. CDR3 in DNA: TGTGCCAGCAGCTCCAACCTTGGGGATGGCTACACCTTC.

The rearrangement uses TRBV18 and TRBJ2-3; D is unresolved. Per the germline V gene, CDR1 is KGHSH and CDR2 is LQKENI. There are 12 residues in the CDR3. V lost 5 bases, J lost 5 bases, and 8 bases lay in between. The CDR3 here is CASSSRLDTQYF. The CDR3 bases are TGTGCCAGCTCATCCCGACTAGATACGCAGTATTTT.

This clone was counted only a few times. The CDR3 nucleotides are TGTGCCAGTAGTGGGGGGGCAGGGATGGCCACTGAAGCTTTCTTT. Its protein is CASSGGAGMATEAFF. The chain employs TRBV19 and TRBJ1-1, with D possibly matching TRBD1 (6 bases). CDR3 size: 15 residues. Germline V gives CDR1 LNHDA, CDR2 SQIVND (reference sequence). V was clipped by 5 bases and J by 4 bases, with 17 bases between them.

A word on this clone: Mismatch with germline at one junction end may stem from a read error. The genes are TRBV7-7 and TRBJ2-7; D remains unclear. This CDR3 has 13 amino acids. CDR1 and CDR2 from the germline V gene are SSHAT and FNYEAQ (reference sequence). The CDR3 DNA sequence: TGTGCTAGCAGCTTAGAGGAGAACTACGAGCAGTACTTC. Protein product: CASSLEENYEQYF.

A single count supports this clone. V and J are TRBV5-6 and TRBJ1-1; perhaps TRBD1 as D (6 bases). Germline V gene sequence: CDR1 SGHDT, CDR2 YYEEEE. Trimming cost V 4 bases and J 0 bases, with 19 bases left between them. CDR3 length equals 17 residues. CDR3 in DNA: TGTGCCAGCAGCAGTCAAGGGTCACAGGGTTTGAACACTGAAGCTTTCTTT. This codes for CASSSQGSQGLNTEAFF.

V usage is TRBV19 and J usage is TRBJ2-7; TRBD1 is a possible D gene (6 bases). The CDR3 totals 13 residues. Germline CDR1 reads LNHDA; CDR2 reads SQIVND (reference sequence). V gave up 5 bases and J gave up 6 bases, with 14 bases separating them. This CDR3 reads CASSARQVSEQYF. Written as DNA, the CDR3 is TGTGCCAGTAGTGCCCGACAGGTGAGCGAGCAGTACTTC.

The rearrangement links TRBV7-3 to TRBJ2-1; D is unresolved. The germline V gene encodes CDR1 SGHTA and CDR2 FQGTGA. There are 16 residues in the CDR3. The germline V and J ends were trimmed by 3 bases and 5 bases, with 17 bases remaining between them. DNA for the CDR3: TGTGCCAGCAGCTTGGGTTCTCGGTCAAGGAACAATGAGCAGTTCTTC. Its protein is CASSLGSRSRNNEQFF.

This sequence joins TRBV4-1 and TRBJ2-1, with D uncertain. The CDR3 is 11 residues long. Germline CDR1 and CDR2: MGHRA and YSYEKL. The V end lost 6 bases, the J end lost 4 bases, and 4 bases lay between the germline ends. The CDR3 protein is CASSQYNEQFF. In DNA form, the CDR3 reads TGCGCCAGCAGTCAATACAATGAGCAGTTCTTC.